These 3 T cell receptor beta chains share one sample of origin, sequenced in a study of human T cells and chemical hapten exposure. Via MiXCR, TCRdb re-called the RACE reads, giving one row per CDR3 protein. The data hold about 110,000 distinct CDR3 sequences, with about a tenth observed a single time. This sample's time point: patch test 2, 6 weeks after DPC sensitization. Specified treatment: therapeutic diphenylcyclopropenone sensitization with weekly scalp DPC. Sequencing used whole blood, obtained in connection with sensitization to the hapten diphenylcyclopropenone (DPC). All receptors derive from a middle-aged woman with alopecia areata. Some clones in this sample may be carry-over from other donors' samples.

This chain uses TRBV10-3 with TRBJ2-7; 10 bases match TRBD2. The CDR3 runs to 16 residues. CDR1 is ENHRY and CDR2 is SYGVKD in the germline V gene. Trimming took 0 bases from V and 3 from J; bases not matched to a gene: 5. CDR3 sequence: CAISESGLAGVYEQYF. The DNA for the CDR3 is TGTGCCATCAGTGAGTCAGGGCTAGCGGGGGTCTACGAGCAGTACTTC.

This clonotype was detected many times. The gene calls are TRBV12-3 or TRBV12-4 and TRBJ2-3; TRBD2 might be the D (5 bases). The CDR3 is 16 residues long. Trimming took 2 bases from V and 0 from J, leaving 12 bases between them. The CDR3 DNA is TGTGCCAGCAGTTTATTGAGGGTGTCGAGCACAGATACGCAGTATTTT. Translated, it gives CASSLLRVSSTDTQYF.

The rearrangement uses TRBV10-3 and TRBJ2-5; unclear D gene. V lost 4 bases and J lost 1, with 4 bases in between. Looked up from germline, CDR1 is ENHRY and CDR2 is SYGVKD. CDR3 size: 12 residues. The CDR3 loop is CAISGPQETQYF. The CDR3 DNA reads TGTGCCATCAGTGGACCCCAAGAGACCCAGTACTTC.